The 32 T cell receptor beta chains in this list originate from one sample, sequenced in a study of OX40 agonist ivuxolimab in advanced cancers. The assay was immunoSEQ multiplex PCR, and TCRdb's table has in-frame clones only and misses some. This sample has about 68,000 clones; over 80% occur once, and the top ten carry less than 6%. The sequences come from CD4+ or CD8+ T cells sorted from blood, collected in a trial of the OX40 agonist ivuxolimab. Receptors were obtained from an adult with an advanced solid tumor such as melanoma, head and neck, liver or kidney cancer.

A single count supports this clone. The chain recombines TRBV28 with TRBJ2-5; D gene ambiguous. The CDR3 is 14 amino acids. The germline V gene has CDR1 MDHEN and CDR2 SYDVKM. Between the trimmed V and J ends, which lost 5 bases and 2 bases, there was a span of 12 bases. The CDR3 DNA reads as TGTGCCAGCAGTCCCATTGTGAGTCAAGAGACCCAGTACTTC. It translates to CASSPIVSQETQYF.

This clone was picked up a small number of times. The CDR3 protein is CASSMRETNTGELFF. The CDR3 DNA sequence: TGTGCCAGTAGTATGAGGGAAACGAACACCGGGGAGCTGTTTTTT. The chain uses TRBV19 and TRBJ2-2; the D gene is possibly TRBD2 (5 bases). The CDR3 loop spans 15 amino acids. From germline, CDR1 is LNHDA and CDR2 SQIVND (reference sequence). Trimming took off 3 bases at V and 0 bases at J, with 8 bases between the two ends.

J is TRBJ1-1 and V is TRBV7-6, with D hard to call. V lost 2 bases and J lost 1, with 8 bases in between. CDR1 and CDR2 (germline): SGHVS, FNYEAQ. There are 14 residues in the CDR3. The CDR3 nucleotides are TGTGCCAGCAGCTTATTGACCGGGAACACTGAAGCTTTCTTT. It is translated as CASSLLTGNTEAFF.

The rearrangement joins TRBV19 to TRBJ2-2; TRBD1 agrees at 9 bases. Per germline, CDR1 LNHDA and CDR2 SQIVND (reference sequence). The ends lost 10 bases at V and 5 bases at J; junction bases unmatched: 5. There are 13 residues in the CDR3. CDR3 nucleotides: TGTGCCACCGGGACAGGGCTAACCGGGGAGCTGTTTTTT. As protein: CATGTGLTGELFF. The full variable domain, with the rest looked up from reference TRBV19 and TRBJ2-2, is DGGITQSPKYLFRKEGQNVTLSCEQNLNHDAMYWYRQDPGQGLRLIYYSQIVNDFQKGDIAEGYSVSREKKESFPLTVTSAQKNPTAFYLCATGTGLTGELFFGEGSRLTVL.

The chain has TRBV19 and TRBJ2-7, with D possibly TRBD2 on 6 matching bases. The germline V and J ends were trimmed by 2 bases and 4 bases, with 9 bases remaining between them. Germline values: CDR1 LNHDA, CDR2 SQIVND (reference sequence). The CDR3 is 13 residues long. Written as DNA, the CDR3 is TGTGCCAGTAGTATAAGGGCGGGATACGAGCAGTACTTC. It translates to CASSIRAGYEQYF.

The rearrangement links TRBV7-3 to TRBJ2-1; the match to TRBD2 covers 11 bases. Per germline, CDR1 SGHTA and CDR2 FQGTGA. J gave up 5 bases and V 5 bases, and 5 bases lay outside the gene matches. The length of the CDR3 is 15 residues. The CDR3 coding sequence is TGTGCCAGCAGCCTGGGACTAGCGGAGGACAATGAGCAGTTCTTC. The encoded protein is CASSLGLAEDNEQFF.

The chain carries TRBV27 and TRBJ2-3; unclear D gene. The CDR3 is made up of 13 amino acids. Germline V gene sequence: CDR1 MNHEY, CDR2 SMNVEV (reference sequence). Trimming took off 4 bases at V and 4 bases at J, with 9 bases between the two ends. The CDR3 loop reads CASSSVSADTQYF. The CDR3 DNA reads as TGTGCCAGCAGTTCCGTGTCCGCAGATACGCAGTATTTT.

The rearrangement uses TRBV19 and TRBJ1-1; D uncertain. The germline V and J ends were trimmed by 1 base and 6 bases, with 12 bases remaining between them. Germline CDR1 LNHDA, CDR2 SQIVND (reference sequence). The CDR3 consists of 14 residues. The CDR3: CASSIGFSLAEAFF. The CDR3 DNA is TGTGCCAGTAGTATAGGGTTCTCTCTTGCTGAAGCTTTCTTT.

This chain connects TRBV4-1 to TRBJ2-7; TRBD1 aligns across 12 bases. V trimming: 2 bases; J trimming: 6 bases; junction bases outside the gene matches: 8. This CDR3 region has 16 residues. CDR1 is MGHRA and CDR2 is YSYEKL in the germline V gene. The DNA for the CDR3 is TGCGCCAGCAGCCAACACATCGGGACAGGGGGCATCGAGCAGTACTTC. Translation gives CASSQHIGTGGIEQYF.

This chain connects TRBV7-3 to TRBJ2-3; weak D call: TRBD1 (6 bases). V was pared by 4 bases and J by 1 base, with 15 bases between. CDR3 size: 16 residues. CDR1 and CDR2 (germline): SGHTA, FQGTGA. CDR3: CASSSGPGDGTDTQYF. The CDR3 nucleotides read TGTGCCAGCAGCTCCGGCCCAGGGGATGGCACAGATACGCAGTATTTT. Full variable domain (missing parts from reference TRBV7-3 and TRBJ2-3): GAGVSQTPSNKVTEKGKYVELRCDPISGHTALYWYRQSLGQGPEFLIYFQGTGAADDSGLPNDRFFAVRPEGSVSTLKIQRTERGDSAVYLCASSSGPGDGTDTQYFGPGTRLTVL.

The chain couples TRBV7-6 to TRBJ1-1; 11 bases are a match to TRBD1. V lost 4 bases to trimming and J lost 4 bases; unmatched junction nucleotides: 5. The germline gives CDR1 SGHVS, CDR2 FNYEAQ. This CDR3 region has 15 residues. The CDR3 loop is CASSSGTGGFTEAFF. The CDR3 DNA reads as TGTGCCAGCAGCTCAGGGACAGGGGGGTTCACTGAAGCTTTCTTT.

The chain employs TRBV28 and TRBJ1-4, with D possibly matching TRBD1 (6 bases). V was trimmed by 1 base and J by 8 bases, leaving 11 bases between them. The CDR3 covers 14 residues. Germline CDR1 MDHEN, CDR2 SYDVKM. The CDR3 loop is CASSLSTRGEKLFF. CDR3 bases: TGTGCCAGCAGTTTATCCACCAGGGGAGAAAAACTGTTTTTT.

The genes are TRBV13 and TRBJ1-5, with D tentatively TRBD1 (5 bases). V was trimmed by 5 bases and J by 2 bases, leaving 13 bases between them. CDR1 is PRHDT, CDR2 FYEKMQ, per germline (reference sequence). CDR3 length: 15 amino acids. The CDR3 nucleotides read TGTGCCAGCAGCCAGCAGGGAAGGGGCAATCAGCCCCAGCATTTT. This codes for CASSQQGRGNQPQHF.

The J gene is TRBJ2-3, the V gene TRBV5-1; D is unclear. CDR3 size: 18 residues. Trimming pared 0 bases from V and 2 bases from J, leaving 19 bases between. The germline CDR1 and CDR2 sequences are SGHRS and YFSETQ. The CDR3 region is CASSLEGSRETFTDTQYF. The CDR3 DNA reads as TGCGCCAGCAGCTTGGAAGGGTCGAGAGAAACCTTCACAGATACGCAGTATTTT.

The CDR3 nucleotides read TGTGCCAGCAGCCACCCTCGGGTGACTGAAGCTTTCTTT. The encoded protein is CASSHPRVTEAFF. The V call is TRBV7-9, the J call TRBJ1-1; D is uncertain. Trimming pared 5 bases from V and 5 bases from J, leaving 12 bases between. The CDR3 extends over 13 amino acids. In germline, CDR1 is SEHNR, CDR2 FQNEAQ (reference sequence).

The chain links TRBV7-9 to TRBJ1-1; 8 positions agree with TRBD1. V shed 4 bases, J shed 0 bases, and the junction held 1 base outside the gene matches. CDR1 and CDR2 (germline): SEHNR, FQNEAQ (reference sequence). The CDR3 sequence is 14 residues long. The CDR3 DNA is TGTGCCAGCAGCTGGACAGGGATGAACACTGAAGCTTTCTTT. It codes for CASSWTGMNTEAFF.

V and J are TRBV27 and TRBJ2-1; 10 positions agree with TRBD1. V lost 8 bases to trimming and J lost 3 bases; unmatched junction nucleotides: 7. CDR1 is MNHEY and CDR2 is SMNVEV in the germline V gene (reference sequence). The length of the CDR3 is 15 residues. This CDR3 is CASSLGTGDYNEQFF. The DNA for the CDR3 is TGTGCCAGCTCCTTGGGGACAGGGGACTACAATGAGCAGTTCTTC.

This chain links TRBV19 with TRBJ1-2, with a tentative D call TRBD1 (6 bases). The CDR3 length is 13 residues. From germline, CDR1 is LNHDA and CDR2 SQIVND (reference sequence). The ends were cut back, 4 bases at V and 4 bases at J, with 10 bases in the middle. The CDR3 reads CASSNGGAYGYTF. CDR3 nucleotide sequence: TGTGCCAGTAGTAACGGGGGGGCCTATGGCTACACCTTC.

The V call is TRBV20-1, the J call TRBJ2-3; D gene ambiguous. Germline CDR1 DFQATT, CDR2 SNEGSKA (reference sequence). The CDR3 covers 10 residues. CDR3 sequence reads: CSVDEDTQYF. The CDR3 DNA reads TGCAGCGTGGACGAGGATACGCAGTATTTT.

The chain carries TRBV4-3 and TRBJ2-3; 7 bases map to TRBD1. The CDR3 has 15 residues. The V and J ends lost 1 base and 5 bases, in that order; junction bases with no gene match: 6. Germline CDR1 LGHNA, CDR2 YSLEER. The CDR3 DNA is TGCGCCAGCAGCCAAGGAACAGGGGTGGAAGATACGCAGTATTTT. Encoded protein: CASSQGTGVEDTQYF.

The rearrangement links TRBV11-3 to TRBJ2-7, with D hard to call. The germline V gene has CDR1 SGHNT and CDR2 YENEEA. Trimming stripped 7 bases from V and 8 bases from J, with 6 bases between. The CDR3 length is 9 residues. The CDR3 sequence is CASTPKQYF. In nucleotides, the CDR3 is TGTGCCAGCACCCCCAAGCAGTACTTC. Filled out from reference TRBV11-3 and TRBJ2-7, the complete variable domain reads EAGVVQSPRYKIIEKKQPVAFWCNPISGHNTLYWYLQNLGQGPELLIRYENEEAVDDSQLPKDRFSAERLKGVDSTLKIQPAELGDSAVYLCASTPKQYFGPGTRLTVT.

The chain couples TRBV10-3 to TRBJ2-3, with TRBD2 matching over 11 bases. V lost 6 bases and J lost 0; bases outside the gene matches: 2. This CDR3 spans 15 amino acids. The germline V gene has CDR1 ENHRY and CDR2 SYGVKD. This CDR3 is CAIRASGRSTDTQYF. The CDR3 nucleotides read TGTGCCATCAGGGCTAGCGGGAGGAGCACAGATACGCAGTATTTT.

This sequence joins TRBV15 and TRBJ1-1, with TRBD1 matching over 8 bases. After removal of 5 bases from V and 0 bases from J, the junction contained 5 bases not matched to a gene. Germline assignment: CDR1 LNHNV and CDR2 YYDKDF (reference sequence). The CDR3 contains 15 residues. CDR3 bases: TGTGCCACCAGCGGACGGACAGGGCTGAACACTGAAGCTTTCTTT. Protein sequence: CATSGRTGLNTEAFF.

The chain couples TRBV6-5 to TRBJ2-1, with 7 bases identical to TRBD2. The length of the CDR3 is 15 residues. V lost 4 bases to trimming and J lost 11 bases; unmatched junction nucleotides: 14. Germline V gene data show CDR1 as MNHEY and CDR2 as SVGAGI. The CDR3 reads CASSSSSGEGSKQFF. CDR3 coding DNA: TGTGCCAGCAGTTCCTCTTCGGGGGAGGGGAGTAAGCAGTTCTTC.

This chain joins TRBV9 and TRBJ1-1; TRBD1 matches 7 bases. The germline V gene has CDR1 SGDLS and CDR2 YYNGEE. The CDR3 has 13 amino acids. V trimming: 3 bases; J trimming: 7 bases; junction bases outside the gene matches: 6. The CDR3 region has the DNA TGTGCCAGCAGCGCGGGACAGTTGGGTGAAGCTTTCTTT. It translates to CASSAGQLGEAFF.

This clone was seen once. The chain joins TRBV4-1 to TRBJ1-2, with a weak D call TRBD1 (6 bases). CDR1 MGHRA and CDR2 YSYEKL come from the germline V gene. The CDR3 totals 15 residues. V was shortened by 4 bases and J by 4 bases, with 16 bases between the two germline ends. The CDR3 DNA reads TGCGCCAGCAGCCCGGGAACCGGGACACTCTATGGCTACACCTTC. Residues: CASSPGTGTLYGYTF.

The chain is built from TRBV19 and TRBJ1-4; D perhaps matches TRBD1 (5 bases). Trimming cost V 5 bases and J 4 bases, with 11 bases left between them. This CDR3 region has 14 residues. Germline assignment: CDR1 LNHDA and CDR2 SQIVND (reference sequence). The CDR3 protein is CASSVDSFNEKLFF. The CDR3 DNA reads TGTGCCAGTAGTGTCGACAGCTTTAATGAAAAACTGTTTTTT.

The chain is built from TRBV28 and TRBJ2-7, with TRBD1 matching 7 bases. The CDR3 is 13 residues long. Germline V gene sequence: CDR1 MDHEN, CDR2 SYDVKM. V was pared by 3 bases and J by 4 bases, with 3 bases of the junction left unmatched. Here the CDR3 reads CASSFGTVYEQYF. In DNA, the CDR3 is TGTGCCAGCAGTTTCGGGACAGTGTACGAGCAGTACTTC.

The genes are TRBV28 and TRBJ1-2; 9 nucleotides align to TRBD1. The germline gives CDR1 MDHEN, CDR2 SYDVKM. This CDR3 is built from 17 residues. Germline trimming cut 2 bases from V and 4 bases from J; bases unmatched to any gene: 11. CDR3 protein: CASSLIFGTGWSYGYTF. Written as DNA, the CDR3 is TGTGCCAGCAGTTTAATATTCGGGACAGGGTGGAGCTATGGCTACACCTTC.

The chain couples TRBV27 to TRBJ2-5; 8 bases match TRBD1. This CDR3 spans 17 amino acids. V shed 1 base and J 3 bases; nucleotides not matched to a gene: 10. Per the germline V gene, CDR1 is MNHEY and CDR2 is SMNVEV (reference sequence). The CDR3 is CASSLLSRGPVKETQYF. The CDR3 DNA is TGTGCCAGCAGTTTATTATCCAGGGGGCCAGTTAAAGAGACCCAGTACTTC.

The rearrangement links TRBV7-3 to TRBJ1-1; no clear D gene. Trimming cost V 1 base and J 0 bases, with 9 bases left between them. The V gene's germline CDR1 is SGHTA and CDR2 FQGTGA. The CDR3 extends over 15 amino acids. The DNA of the CDR3 is TGTGCCAGCAGCTTAAGCGTGGGAATGAACACTGAAGCTTTCTTT. Translating it yields CASSLSVGMNTEAFF.

The chain joins TRBV7-9 to TRBJ2-1; 7 bases map to TRBD2. The V and J ends lost 1 base and 6 bases, in that order; junction bases with no gene match: 3. CDR1 is SEHNR, CDR2 FQNEAQ, per germline (reference sequence). This CDR3 contains 14 residues. This CDR3 is CASSLGGGGNEQFF. Here the CDR3 DNA reads TGTGCCAGCAGCTTAGGGGGGGGAGGCAATGAGCAGTTCTTC. Full variable domain (outside the CDR3, taken from reference TRBV7-9 and TRBJ2-1): DTGVSQNPRHKITKRGQNVTFRCDPISEHNRLYWYRQTLGQGPEFLTYFQNEAQLEKSRLLSDRFSAERPKGSFSTLEIQRTEQGDSAMYLCASSLGGGGNEQFFGPGTRLTVL.